This TCR beta chain was sequenced during a study of early T cells in non-severe SARS-CoV-2 infection. Study context: Chains were unpaired, as sequencing was done on bulk RNA from unsorted whole blood.

Regarding the study as a whole: Private and CD4 specificities were missed by VDJdb matching, skewed to anti-spike CD8.

Molecules of cDNA were individually given unique molecular identifiers that were attached to them. TCRdb passed the 5' RACE reads through MiXCR, listing each CDR3 protein once. The sample lists around 67,000 distinct CDR3 sequences; roughly 11% were seen once. Germline CDR1 reads LNHDA; CDR2 reads SQIVND (reference sequence). The V and J ends lost 5 bases and 2 bases respectively, with 7 bases between them. The length of the CDR3 is 13 residues. This clonotype was seen at least ten times. Its antigen is undetermined. This sequence was found in an adult who was a healthcare worker with PCR-confirmed SARS-CoV-2 infection or an uninfected control (not recorded which). The rearrangement links TRBV19 to TRBJ1-5; maybe TRBD1 (5 bases). Sequenced sample: whole blood. The CDR3 spells CASSEGGNQPQHF. The DNA of the CDR3 is TGTGCCAGTAGTGAAGGGGGCAATCAGCCCCAGCATTTT.